The 31 T cell receptor beta chains below come from one sample, sequenced in a study of T cells expressing NK-cell markers. Following a re-call of the 5' RACE reads, TCRdb has one entry per CDR3 protein and lacks DNA. The table for this sample gives some 300,000 distinct CDR3 sequences. Source material: blood T cells: a sorted CD56 or NKG2C T cell subset, CD4+ or CD8+ T cells, or bulk PBMC T cells (not recorded which). These receptors were obtained from a man between 18 and 29 years old in good health.

The chain recombines TRBV7-2 with TRBJ1-2; the D gene TCRdb calls, TRBD1, cannot be checked with no DNA. The CDR3 loop spans 11 amino acids. Germline loops: CDR1 SGHTA, CDR2 FQGNSA. The CDR3 sequence: CADVGRHGYTF.

The genes are TRBV4-3 and TRBJ2-7; absent DNA, TCRdb's TRBD2 call cannot be checked. Germline lookup yields CDR1 LGHNA and CDR2 YSLEER. The CDR3 totals 14 residues. CDR3 sequence reads: CASSQVSGVDEQYF.

The chain carries TRBV5-1 and TRBJ2-5; TCRdb selects TRBD2, and the lack of DNA leaves this call unchecked. Germline CDR1 SGHRS, CDR2 YFSETQ. The CDR3 runs to 16 residues. This CDR3 reads CASSLGLAAGEETQYF.

The rearrangement joins TRBV12-3 or TRBV12-4 to TRBJ2-3; there is no DNA to check the TCRdb D call of TRBD1. CDR3 size: 12 residues. Here the CDR3 reads CASSPNPGTQYF.

The rearrangement joins TRBV5-1 to TRBJ1-1; the D call of TRBD1 rests on TCRdb alone, since no DNA is present to check it. Germline assignment: CDR1 SGHRS and CDR2 YFSETQ. CDR3 length equals 15 residues. CDR3 residues: CASSLVDRAATEAFF.

The V call is TRBV15, the J call TRBJ2-1; there is no DNA to check the TCRdb D call of TRBD2. Germline V gives CDR1 LNHNV, CDR2 YYDKDF (reference sequence). CDR3 length: 13 residues. The CDR3 is CATSGGLANEQFF.

The chain carries TRBV20-1 and TRBJ2-3; the TCRdb D gene call, TRBD1, has no DNA to confirm it. The germline gives CDR1 DFQATT, CDR2 SNEGSKA (reference sequence). This CDR3 spans 15 amino acids. The CDR3 reads CSARDGRLGTDTQYF.

The genes are TRBV20-1 and TRBJ1-2. Germline V gene lookup returns CDR1 DFQATT and CDR2 SNEGSKA (reference sequence). This CDR3 comprises 13 residues. This CDR3 reads CSASQGLNYGYTF.

This rearrangement joins TRBV5-6 to TRBJ2-3; as DNA is missing, the TRBD1 call by TCRdb cannot be tested. Germline CDR1 SGHDT, CDR2 YYEEEE. There are 15 residues in the CDR3. The CDR3 sequence is CASRPTGRSTDTQYF.

J is TRBJ2-3 and V is TRBV5-1; TCRdb's D call of TRBD1 is untestable without DNA. Germline CDR1 and CDR2: SGHRS and YFSETQ. The CDR3 totals 15 residues. The CDR3 here is CASSYPGQGTDTQYF.

J is TRBJ2-5 and V is TRBV20-1; TCRdb lists TRBD1, though no DNA is available to test this call. Per germline, CDR1 DFQATT and CDR2 SNEGSKA (reference sequence). This CDR3 contains 21 residues. The CDR3: CSARPPLGQGARKGRNETQYF.

The rearrangement links TRBV27 to TRBJ2-5; the TRBD2 assignment by TCRdb is unverifiable without DNA. This CDR3 is built from 15 residues. Germline CDR1 MNHEY, CDR2 SMNVEV (reference sequence). The CDR3 loop is CASSLSARGPETQYF.

V and J are TRBV6-1 and TRBJ2-3; TCRdb's assignment of TRBD2 cannot be checked, as there is no DNA. The CDR3 sequence is 15 residues long. Germline CDR1 MNHNS, CDR2 SASEGT. The CDR3: CASSDLAGSTDTQYF.

The chain has TRBV7-3 and TRBJ2-1; no DNA is available, so the TRBD1 call from TCRdb remains unchecked. Germline assignment: CDR1 SGHTA and CDR2 FQGTGA. The CDR3 is 13 amino acids. CDR3 protein: CASSPTTGVEQFF.

This rearrangement joins TRBV2 to TRBJ1-1. CDR3 size: 15 residues. The germline V gene encodes CDR1 SNHLY and CDR2 FYNNEI. The CDR3 region is CASSEARAPNTEAFF.

This chain connects TRBV7-2 to TRBJ2-3. The CDR3 sequence is 17 residues long. Germline V gene sequence: CDR1 SGHTA, CDR2 FQGNSA. The CDR3 spells CASSLGRLKGITDTQYF.

V and J are TRBV25-1 and TRBJ1-4. The CDR3 totals 13 residues. Germline V CDR1 and CDR2: MGHDK, SYGVNS. CDR3 loop: CASSERRGRKLFF.

The rearrangement uses TRBV20-1 and TRBJ2-3; the D gene TCRdb calls, TRBD2, cannot be checked with no DNA. Germline CDR1 is DFQATT and CDR2 is SNEGSKA (reference sequence). CDR3 size: 16 residues. CDR3 loop: CSASARTSGIADTQYF.

The chain carries TRBV6-5 and TRBJ1-2; TCRdb proposes TRBD1, but this gene call is untestable without DNA. The CDR3 is made up of 13 amino acids. Germline assignment: CDR1 MNHEY and CDR2 SVGAGI. The CDR3 is CASSYTGGWGYTF.

The chain links TRBV29-1 to TRBJ1-5; as DNA is missing, the TRBD1 call by TCRdb cannot be tested. The germline gives CDR1 SQVTM, CDR2 ANQGSEA. This CDR3 comprises 15 residues. This CDR3 is CSVRGEGAPNQPQHF.

The genes are TRBV29-1 and TRBJ2-5; TCRdb returns TRBD1, unconfirmable since there is no DNA. The germline gives CDR1 SQVTM, CDR2 ANQGSEA. The CDR3 has 14 residues. CDR3 protein: CSGLLRTGRETQYF.

V is TRBV5-6 and J is TRBJ2-2; absent DNA, TCRdb's TRBD1 call cannot be checked. The CDR3 has 16 residues. The germline CDR1 and CDR2 sequences are SGHDT and YYEEEE. The CDR3 protein is CASSFAQGLNTGELFF.

The V call is TRBV7-2, the J call TRBJ2-3; with no DNA, the TCRdb D assignment of TRBD2 cannot be verified. CDR3 length: 16 amino acids. Germline V gives CDR1 SGHTA, CDR2 FQGNSA. CDR3 region: CASSSNSGSSTDTQYF.

The chain couples TRBV6-1 to TRBJ2-4; there is no DNA to check the TCRdb D call of TRBD2. The germline V gene has CDR1 MNHNS and CDR2 SASEGT. This CDR3 has 16 residues. The CDR3 here is CASSGLGTSGSYIQYF.

The rearrangement uses TRBV12-3 or TRBV12-4 and TRBJ1-2. CDR3 size: 15 residues. The CDR3 sequence is CASSFWSGINYGYTF.

The chain joins TRBV29-1 to TRBJ2-3; TCRdb calls TRBD2, which cannot be checked without DNA. Germline V gene data show CDR1 as SQVTM and CDR2 as ANQGSEA. The CDR3 covers 12 residues. CDR3 amino acids: CSVAGGADTQYF.

The chain is built from TRBV10-3 and TRBJ2-3; the D call of TRBD1 rests on TCRdb alone, since no DNA is present to check it. CDR1 and CDR2 from the germline V gene are ENHRY and SYGVKD. The CDR3 contains 13 residues. The CDR3 region is CATDQGAMDTQYF.

The chain employs TRBV7-6 and TRBJ2-3. The CDR3 is made up of 12 amino acids. Germline assignment: CDR1 SGHVS and CDR2 FNYEAQ. CDR3 sequence reads: CASSRLPDTQYF.

The chain joins TRBV24-1 to TRBJ2-7; TCRdb's assignment of TRBD2 cannot be checked, as there is no DNA. The V gene's germline CDR1 is KGHDR and CDR2 SFDVKD. The CDR3 consists of 13 residues. CDR3 residues: CATSDSAPSEQYF.

The chain links TRBV21-1 to TRBJ2-7; TCRdb designates TRBD2, a call that cannot be tested without DNA. TRBV21-1 is noted as a pseudogene. The length of the CDR3 is 17 residues. The CDR3 sequence is CASSLSDGPRVTYEQYF.

V usage is TRBV20-1 and J usage is TRBJ1-1; with no DNA, the TCRdb D assignment of TRBD1 cannot be verified. CDR3 length equals 13 residues. Germline V gene sequence: CDR1 DFQATT, CDR2 SNEGSKA (reference sequence). CDR3 sequence: CSARGGAPDQAFF.